Listed below are T cell receptor beta chains from one sample, sequenced in a study of persistence of HIV-infected CD4 T cells. Profiling relied on immunoSEQ multiplex PCR, and the TCRdb table lists in-frame clones only, not all of them. The data contain over 25,000 clones, approximately 80% of them singletons. No antigen has been identified for these receptors. The material sequenced was CD4+ T cells sorted from PBMCs after approximately 20-hour stimulation, taken from a patient who received antiretroviral therapy. These receptors were obtained from an adult man with HIV who was CMV-seropositive. The CDR3 runs from the conserved cysteine through the conserved F or W. A D gene is named only where the DNA matches it firmly. Some rows have no size entry. The others give once, few or many, or a class for an expanded clone.

>-|TRBJ1-3|-|TRBV4-2
TGTGCCAGCAGCCAAGCGTCTGGAAACACCATATATTTT
CASSQASGNTIYF
>-|TRBJ2-5|-|TRBV19
TGTGCCAGTTCCGGGTCGGACCAAGAGACCCAGTACTTC
CASSGSDQETQYF
>-|TRBJ2-3|TRBD2|TRBV15
TGTGCCACCAGCAAAAAACTAGCGGGGGGGCCAGGCACTACGCAGTATTTT
CATSKKLAGGPGTTQYF
>once|TRBJ2-3|TRBD2|TRBV19
TGTGCCAGTAGTATTGGGACGGGGGGGCTGGATACGCAGTATTTT
CASSIGTGGLDTQYF
>-|TRBJ1-1|-|TRBV18
TGTGCCAGCTCACCAGAACTAGCCGGTTTGAACACTGAAGCTTTCTTT
CASSPELAGLNTEAFF
>-|TRBJ1-6|-|TRBV5-1
TGCGCCAGCAGCTTTGGCAGGGAGGGAGTGGGGTATAATTCACCCCTCCACTTT
CASSFGREGVGYNSPLHF
>-|TRBJ1-4|-|TRBV9
TGTGCCAGCAGCGTCCAGGGGTGGTCTGAAAAACTGTTTTTT
CASSVQGWSEKLFF
>-|TRBJ1-5|-|TRBV19
TGTGCCAGTAGTCCTCGGCGGCAGAGCCTCTATAGCAATCAGCCCCAGCATTTT
CASSPRRQSLYSNQPQHF
>-|TRBJ2-5|-|TRBV6-5
TGTGCCAGCAGTTACCAGGGGGGATACAAAGAGACCCAGTACTTC
CASSYQGGYKETQYF
>-|TRBJ1-5|-|TRBV19
TGTGCCAGTAGTACAGGGACTCCCGGAAGCAATCAGCCCCAGCATTTT
CASSTGTPGSNQPQHF
>-|TRBJ1-1|-|TRBV7-6
TGTGCCAGCAGCTTCCAGTCTTACACTGAAGCTTTCTTT
CASSFQSYTEAFF
>-|TRBJ1-3|-|TRBV7-8
TGTGCCAGCAGTGACAGTCGCAGCTCTGGAAACACCATATATTTT
CASSDSRSSGNTIYF
>-|TRBJ2-7|-|TRBV10-3
TGTGCCATCAGTGAGTGGCAAAAGTTCTACGAGCAGTACTTC
CAISEWQKFYEQYF
>-|TRBJ1-5|-|TRBV3-1/TRBV3-2
TGTGCCAGCAGCCGAGGGGACAATCAGCCCCAGCATTTT
CASSRGDNQPQHF
>-|TRBJ2-2|-|TRBV27
TGTGCCAGCAGTCCCAAGACAGGCATTTCCGGGGAGCTGTTTTTT
CASSPKTGISGELFF
>-|TRBJ1-1|-|TRBV11-3
TGTGCCAGCAGCTTAGATGCGTCAGGGCGGACTGAAGCTTTCTTT
CASSLDASGRTEAFF
>-|TRBJ2-7|-|TRBV11-1
TGTGCCAGCAGTCTAGCGGGACAGGGTGTCTACGAGCAGTACTTC
CASSLAGQGVYEQYF
>-|TRBJ2-3|-|TRBV28
TGTGCCAGCAGTCCCCGCTCCTTTGGGGGGTCGACGCAGTATTTT
CASSPRSFGGSTQYF
>-|TRBJ2-7|-|TRBV6-5
TGTGCCAGCAGTATAGGGGGGGCAGGGGGTACGAAGCAGTACTTC
CASSIGGAGGTKQYF
>-|TRBJ2-5|-|TRBV5-8
TGTGCCAGCAGCTTGGCTTTTTTTGACCATCAGGGGTACTTC
CASSLAFFDHQGYF
>once|TRBJ2-5|-|TRBV5-1
TGCGCCAGCAGAGGAGGGATCAGTGAGAGAGAGACCCAGTACTTC
CASRGGISERETQYF
>-|TRBJ1-5|TRBD1|TRBV6-5
TGTGCCAGCAGCCCCGGGACAGGAAGCAATCAGCCCCAGCATTTT
CASSPGTGSNQPQHF